What follows are 31 T cell receptor beta chains derived from one specimen sequenced in a study of control samples from healthy donors and cancer patients. The repertoire was sequenced with immunoSEQ multiplex PCR; TCRdb's copy has only in-frame clones and lacks some. This table has 150,000 or so clones, approximately 94% appearing once. The sample consisted of blood. The receptors here all came from a man aged 35-49 years in good health.

This chain links TRBV9 with TRBJ1-2; TRBD1 matches 7 bases. This CDR3 is built from 14 residues. V was pared by 2 bases and J by 8 bases, with 9 bases of the junction left unmatched. CDR1 is SGDLS, CDR2 YYNGEE, per germline. The CDR3 here is CASSVTGHSNGYTF. The DNA of the CDR3 is TGTGCCAGCAGCGTGACAGGGCACTCGAACGGCTACACCTTC. Full variable domain (outside the CDR3, taken from reference TRBV9 and TRBJ1-2): DSGVTQTPKHLITATGQRVTLRCSPRSGDLSVYWYQQSLDQGLQFLIQYYNGEERAKGNILERFSAQQFPDLHSELNLSSLELGDSALYFCASSVTGHSNGYTFGSGTRLTVV.

The chain combines TRBV9 with TRBJ1-2; possible D gene TRBD1, 6 bases. Trimming cost V 0 bases and J 7 bases, with 16 bases left between them. The CDR3 spans 15 residues. The germline V gene encodes CDR1 SGDLS and CDR2 YYNGEE. The CDR3 sequence is CASSVEGGAMGGYTF. DNA for the CDR3: TGTGCCAGCAGCGTAGAGGGGGGCGCGATGGGTGGCTACACCTTC.

This clone came up once. The chain links TRBV28 to TRBJ2-3; 10 bases map to TRBD2. The CDR3 extends over 16 amino acids. V gave up 3 bases and J gave up 5 bases; unmatched junction bases: 8. Germline V gene lookup returns CDR1 MDHEN and CDR2 SYDVKM. For the CDR3, the DNA is TGTGCCAGCAGTTTGAGGAGCGGGAGGGCCGGAGATACGCAGTATTTT. It yields the protein CASSLRSGRAGDTQYF.

The rearrangement uses TRBV27 and TRBJ2-7; 9 nucleotides align to TRBD1. With V trimmed by 5 bases and J by 3 bases, 8 bases remained unmatched. The CDR3 is made up of 15 amino acids. The germline gives CDR1 MNHEY, CDR2 SMNVEV (reference sequence). CDR3: CASSRTTGGHYEQYF. The CDR3 nucleotides are TGTGCCAGCAGTAGAACGACAGGGGGACACTACGAGCAGTACTTC.

J is TRBJ1-3 and V is TRBV15; 9 bases match TRBD1. Germline V lookup: CDR1 LNHNV, CDR2 YYDKDF (reference sequence). This CDR3 has 20 residues. V dropped 2 bases and J dropped 0; count of bases not matched to a gene: 14. In DNA, the CDR3 is TGTGCCACCAGCAGACCTTCCGGGACAGGGACTTCTTTCTCTGGAAACACCATATATTTT. Protein sequence: CATSRPSGTGTSFSGNTIYF.

The J gene is TRBJ2-7, the V gene TRBV10-2; TRBD1 is a possible D gene (6 bases). The CDR3 length is 15 residues. Germline CDR1 reads WSHSY; CDR2 reads SAAADI. The V and J ends lost 0 bases and 0 bases respectively, with 9 bases between them. This chain's CDR3 is CASSESLGHSYEQYF. CDR3 nucleotides: TGCGCCAGCAGTGAGTCACTGGGACACTCCTACGAGCAGTACTTC.

The chain combines TRBV6-5 with TRBJ2-7; tentative D call: TRBD1 (5 bases). Germline lookup yields CDR1 MNHEY and CDR2 SVGAGI. This CDR3 comprises 15 residues. Between the trimmed V and J ends, which lost 6 bases and 3 bases, there was a span of 18 bases. The CDR3 protein is CASRITGYEHYEQYF. DNA for the CDR3: TGTGCCAGCAGAATCACAGGTTACGAGCACTACGAGCAGTACTTC.

V and J are TRBV6-1 and TRBJ2-7; a weak D match, TRBD1 (5 bases). CDR3 length equals 14 residues. V was cut by 3 bases and J by 2 bases, with 11 bases left in between. The germline V gene has CDR1 MNHNS and CDR2 SASEGT. The DNA of the CDR3 is TGTGCCAGCAGTGACCCCGACAGTACCTACGAGCAGTACTTC. It encodes CASSDPDSTYEQYF.

V usage is TRBV11-3 and J usage is TRBJ2-1, with D unclear. The CDR3 consists of 14 residues. Germline assignment: CDR1 SGHNT and CDR2 YENEEA. V lost 0 bases, J lost 7 bases, and 10 bases lay in between. CDR3 residues: CASSLDGRRNEQFF. Here the CDR3 DNA reads TGTGCCAGCAGCTTAGATGGACGGCGGAATGAGCAGTTCTTC.

CDR3 region: CASSLENTLTGDTQYF. The CDR3, as DNA: TGTGCCAGCAGCTTAGAGAACACCTTAACCGGAGATACGCAGTATTTT. The chain is built from TRBV7-8 and TRBJ2-3, with D hard to call. The V end lost 1 base, the J end lost 5 bases, and 16 bases lay between the germline ends. The germline V gene encodes CDR1 SGHVS and CDR2 FQNEAQ. The CDR3 consists of 16 residues.

The chain employs TRBV7-6 and TRBJ1-6; D perhaps matches TRBD1 (5 bases). In germline, CDR1 is SGHVS, CDR2 FNYEAQ. V shed 6 bases and J shed 6 bases, with 12 bases lying between them. The CDR3 contains 14 residues. CDR3 sequence reads: CASRPLGVNSPLHF. The DNA of the CDR3 is TGTGCCAGCAGGCCTTTGGGGGTTAATTCACCCCTCCACTTT.

The V gene is TRBV6-5, the J gene TRBJ1-2, with D uncertain. Germline CDR1 and CDR2: MNHEY and SVGAGI. Trimming removed 1 base at V and 7 bases at J, with 7 bases between. This CDR3 spans 12 amino acids. CDR3 DNA sequence: TGTGCCAGCAGTTACTGGGGTTCTGGCTACACCTTC. As protein: CASSYWGSGYTF.

J is TRBJ1-5 and V is TRBV2; D might be TRBD1 (6 bases). V was clipped by 1 base and J by 4 bases, with 11 bases between them. This CDR3 has 15 residues. From germline, CDR1 is SNHLY and CDR2 FYNNEI. The CDR3 loop reads CASSEGGQLNQPQHF. CDR3 DNA sequence: TGTGCCAGCAGTGAAGGAGGACAGCTAAATCAGCCCCAGCATTTT.

The chain has TRBV9 and TRBJ1-4; D might be TRBD1 (6 bases). The CDR3 extends over 15 amino acids. Germline V CDR1 and CDR2: SGDLS, YYNGEE. The V end was cut by 0 bases, the J end by 4 bases, with 10 bases between. The CDR3 is CASSVAGVINEKLFF. The CDR3 DNA follows: TGTGCCAGCAGCGTAGCAGGGGTCATTAATGAAAAACTGTTTTTT.

This clone has a single count. The V and J genes are TRBV6-6 and TRBJ1-2; D not certain. V lost 6 bases and J lost 7, with 15 bases in between. The V gene's germline CDR1 is MNHNY and CDR2 SVGAGI (reference sequence). This CDR3 is built from 13 residues. The CDR3: CASRAGNTFGYTF. The CDR3 region has the DNA TGTGCCAGCAGGGCCGGAAACACCTTTGGCTACACCTTC.

The chain is built from TRBV5-6 and TRBJ1-1; unclear D gene. Germline values: CDR1 SGHDT, CDR2 YYEEEE. The CDR3 has 13 amino acids. V lost 2 bases to trimming and J lost 3 bases, with 8 bases between them. Written as DNA, the CDR3 is TGTGCCAGCAGCTTCTCTAGGGACACTGAAGCTTTCTTT. As protein: CASSFSRDTEAFF.

This chain links TRBV15 with TRBJ1-6; 9 positions agree with TRBD1. Germline V gene sequence: CDR1 LNHNV, CDR2 YYDKDF (reference sequence). This CDR3 comprises 14 residues. Trimming at V came to 5 bases and at J to 10 bases, leaving 6 bases not matched to a gene. The CDR3 DNA follows: TGTGCCACCAGCCCGGGACAGGGCCAATCACCCCTCCACTTT. Translating it yields CATSPGQGQSPLHF.

J is TRBJ2-1 and V is TRBV4-2; TRBD2 agrees at 9 bases. In germline, CDR1 is LGHNA, CDR2 YNFKEQ. The length of the CDR3 is 15 residues. The trim removed 0 bases at V and 9 bases at J, leaving 6 bases unmatched. The CDR3 region is CASSQERGGRGEQFF. CDR3 coding DNA: TGTGCCAGCAGCCAAGAGCGGGGGGGCCGCGGTGAGCAGTTCTTC.

This sequence joins TRBV4-2 and TRBJ2-3, with TRBD1 matching 7 bases. CDR1 is LGHNA and CDR2 is YNFKEQ in the germline V gene. After removal of 6 bases from V and 2 bases from J, the junction contained 5 bases not matched to a gene. The CDR3 has 14 residues. CDR3 sequence: CASRWDRATDTQYF. As DNA, the CDR3 is TGTGCCAGCAGATGGGACAGAGCCACAGATACGCAGTATTTT.

The chain employs TRBV5-6 and TRBJ2-1; possible D gene TRBD1, 5 bases. This CDR3 has 15 amino acids. Between the trimmed V and J ends, which lost 3 bases and 4 bases, there was a span of 14 bases. CDR1 is SGHDT, CDR2 YYEEEE, per germline. CDR3 nucleotides: TGTGCCAGCAGCTCCTCGACAGTCACATACAATGAGCAGTTCTTC. Its protein is CASSSSTVTYNEQFF. The full variable domain, with the rest looked up from reference TRBV5-6 and TRBJ2-1, is DAGVTQSPTHLIKTRGQQVTLRCSPKSGHDTVSWYQQALGQGPQFIFQYYEEEERQRGNFPDRFSGHQFPNYSSELNVNALLLGDSALYLCASSSSTVTYNEQFFGPGTRLTVL.

The gene calls are TRBV2 and TRBJ2-7; D is possibly TRBD2 (6 bases). Germline V gene sequence: CDR1 SNHLY, CDR2 FYNNEI. The germline V and J ends were trimmed by 7 bases and 2 bases, with 9 bases remaining between them. The CDR3 is 12 amino acids. The CDR3 DNA reads as TGTGCCAGCAAGGCGGGACCCTACGAGCAGTACTTC. Translated, it gives CASKAGPYEQYF.

The chain has TRBV7-3 and TRBJ2-3; 8 bases map to TRBD1. Losses at the gene ends were 5 bases for V and 2 bases for J; bases not matched to a gene: 9. This CDR3 contains 16 residues. CDR1 and CDR2 (germline): SGHTA, FQGTGA. The CDR3 nucleotides are TGTGCCAGCAGCCTCGTCAGGGGGCGTTTCACAGATACGCAGTATTTT. Protein product: CASSLVRGRFTDTQYF.

This clone was observed once. The CDR3: CASSLGPNPNTEAFF. The DNA for the CDR3 is TGTGCCAGCAGCTTAGGACCCAACCCGAACACTGAAGCTTTCTTT. V and J are TRBV7-8 and TRBJ1-1; D ambiguous. Germline V gives CDR1 SGHVS, CDR2 FQNEAQ. The CDR3 is made up of 15 amino acids. V was cut by 1 base and J by 1 base, with 10 bases left in between.

The chain is built from TRBV24-1 and TRBJ2-5; the D call may be TRBD1 or TRBD2 (5 bases each). CDR1 is KGHDR, CDR2 SFDVKD, per germline. The CDR3 is made up of 13 amino acids. V lost 0 bases to trimming and J lost 4 bases, with 5 bases between them. This CDR3 is CATSDLGTETQYF. The CDR3 DNA sequence: TGTGCCACCAGTGATTTGGGGACAGAGACCCAGTACTTC.

This chain connects TRBV18 to TRBJ1-1; 7 bases match TRBD1. V dropped 1 base and J dropped 1; count of bases not matched to a gene: 15. This CDR3 has 19 amino acids. Per the germline V gene, CDR1 is KGHSH and CDR2 is LQKENI. The CDR3, as DNA: TGTGCCAGCTCACCACTTAGGGGAGCCGGGACAGTTTGGAACACTGAAGCTTTCTTT. This encodes CASSPLRGAGTVWNTEAFF. The complete variable domain, with remaining parts taken from reference TRBV18 and TRBJ1-1, reads NAGVMQNPRHLVRRRGQEARLRCSPMKGHSHVYWYRQLPEEGLKFMVYLQKENIIDESGMPKERFSAEFPKEGPSILRIQQVVRGDSAAYFCASSPLRGAGTVWNTEAFFGQGTRLTVV.

The V and J genes are TRBV6-5 and TRBJ2-7, with 7 bases lining up with TRBD1. The J segment lost 5 bases and the V segment lost 4 bases, leaving 8 bases of the junction unmatched. The germline V gene has CDR1 MNHEY and CDR2 SVGAGI. The CDR3 length is 14 residues. This CDR3 is CASSSPRTGDEQYF. The CDR3, as DNA: TGTGCCAGCAGTTCCCCCCGTACAGGGGACGAGCAGTACTTC.

This chain connects TRBV30 to TRBJ2-7; possibly TRBD1 or TRBD2 for D (6 bases each). This CDR3 region has 12 residues. The V gene's germline CDR1 is GTSNPN and CDR2 SVGIG (reference sequence). Trimming removed 6 bases at V and 9 bases at J, with 18 bases between. This CDR3 is CACSPGANPQYF. For the CDR3, the DNA is TGTGCCTGTTCCCCGGGGGCAAATCCGCAGTACTTC.

The chain has TRBV7-9 and TRBJ2-7, with unresolved D. This CDR3 is 12 amino acids long. Trimming shortened V by 5 bases and J by 6 bases, and 11 bases separated the two germline ends. From germline, CDR1 is SEHNR and CDR2 FQNEAQ (reference sequence). In nucleotides, the CDR3 is TGTGCCAGCAGCCCTGGGATTTTCGAGCAGTACTTC. Translating it yields CASSPGIFEQYF.

The sample holds one count of this clone. This chain connects TRBV6-5 to TRBJ1-4; D is uncertain. This CDR3 region has 15 residues. Germline values: CDR1 MNHEY, CDR2 SVGAGI. V lost 0 bases to trimming and J lost 8 bases, with 13 bases between them. The CDR3 nucleotides read TGTGCCAGCAGTTACTCGACGGGTTCTCGGGAAAAACTGTTTTTT. Its translation: CASSYSTGSREKLFF.

Only one count was recorded for this clone. This chain links TRBV28 with TRBJ1-3, with 9 nucleotides matching TRBD1. The V gene's germline CDR1 is MDHEN and CDR2 SYDVKM. The length of the CDR3 is 16 residues. The trim removed 8 bases at V and 3 bases at J, leaving 11 bases unmatched. Written as DNA, the CDR3 is TGTGCCAGCCTTCAGGCCGGGACAGGGTATGGAAACACCATATATTTT. Protein: CASLQAGTGYGNTIYF.

The V gene is TRBV24-1, the J gene TRBJ1-5; TRBD1 is a possible D gene (5 bases). Germline values: CDR1 KGHDR, CDR2 SFDVKD. V lost 4 bases and J lost 3, with 9 bases in between. The CDR3 runs to 14 residues. The CDR3, as DNA: TGTGCCACCAGTGAACAGGCGAACAATCAGCCCCAGCATTTT. Translation gives CATSEQANNQPQHF.